This T cell receptor (beta chain) derives from a study of blood T cell repertoires in COVID-19. This CDR3 is 15 amino acids long. V gave up 4 bases and J gave up 3 bases; unmatched junction bases: 9. Germline V gives CDR1 LGHDT, CDR2 YNNKEL (reference sequence). The participants were between about 18 and 100 years old and came from about two dozen US areas. Libraries were prepared by immunoSEQ multiplex PCR; TCRdb keeps only in-frame clonotypes and omits some of them. The data contain 290,000 or so clones, around 89% of them singletons. The rearrangement joins TRBV3-1 (or the pseudogene TRBV3-2) to TRBJ2-7; 7 bases are shared with TRBD2. The sample consisted of PBMCs or T cells enriched from blood (not recorded which). This sequence was found in a woman aged 18-35 years with acute COVID-19. The CDR3 DNA reads TGTGCCAGCAGCCCGGCCAGCGGGATCCTCTACGAGCAGTACTTC. This codes for CASSPASGILYEQYF.